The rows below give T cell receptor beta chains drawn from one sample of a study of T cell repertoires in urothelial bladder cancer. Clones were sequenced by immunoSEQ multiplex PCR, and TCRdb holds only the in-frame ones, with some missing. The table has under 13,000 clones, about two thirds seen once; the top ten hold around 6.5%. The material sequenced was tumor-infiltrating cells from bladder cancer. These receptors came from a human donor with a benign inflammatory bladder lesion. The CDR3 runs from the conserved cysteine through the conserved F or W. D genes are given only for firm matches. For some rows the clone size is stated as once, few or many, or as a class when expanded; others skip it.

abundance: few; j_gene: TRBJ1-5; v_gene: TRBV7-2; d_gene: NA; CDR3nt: TGTGCCAGCAGCAAAGACGGCAGTGGAGGGCCCCAGCATTTT; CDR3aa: CASSKDGSGGPQHF
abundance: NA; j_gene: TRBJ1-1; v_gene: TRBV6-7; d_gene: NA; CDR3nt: TGTGCCAGCAGTTACCTCAACAGGCAGGCGGGGAACACTGAAGCTTTCTTT; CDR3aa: CASSYLNRQAGNTEAFF
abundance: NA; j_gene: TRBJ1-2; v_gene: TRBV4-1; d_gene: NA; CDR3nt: TGCGCCAGCAGCCAAGACGGCAGGGGCTATGGCTACACCTTC; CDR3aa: CASSQDGRGYGYTF
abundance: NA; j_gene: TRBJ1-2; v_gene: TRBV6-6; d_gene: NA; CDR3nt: TGTGCCAGCATCGGCATGGGGGTTAACTATGGCTACACCTTC; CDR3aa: CASIGMGVNYGYTF
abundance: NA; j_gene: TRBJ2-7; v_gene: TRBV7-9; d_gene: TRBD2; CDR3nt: TGTGCCAGCAGTTCCACCTCGCCCTCAGCGGGGGGCTCCTACGAGCAGTACTTC; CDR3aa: CASSSTSPSAGGSYEQYF
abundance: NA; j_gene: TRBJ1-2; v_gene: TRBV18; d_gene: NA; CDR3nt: TGTGCCAGCTCACGACAGGTCGGCTATGGCTACACCTTC; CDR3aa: CASSRQVGYGYTF
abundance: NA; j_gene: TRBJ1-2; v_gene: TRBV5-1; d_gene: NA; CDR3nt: TGCGCCAGCAGCTTGGGACCGCCCTATGGCTACACCTTC; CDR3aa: CASSLGPPYGYTF
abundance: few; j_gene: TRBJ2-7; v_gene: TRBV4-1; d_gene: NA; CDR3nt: TGCGCCAGCAGCCGAGCACTGGAGAGCATCTACGAGCAGTACTTC; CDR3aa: CASSRALESIYEQYF
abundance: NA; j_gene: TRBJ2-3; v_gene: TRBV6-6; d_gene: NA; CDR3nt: TGTGCCAGCAGCCCACGGCCCACAGATACGCAGTATTTT; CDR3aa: CASSPRPTDTQYF
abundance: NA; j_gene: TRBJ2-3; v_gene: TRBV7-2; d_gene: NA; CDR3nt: TGTGCCAGCAGCTGGGACTTCACAGATACGCAGTATTTT; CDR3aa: CASSWDFTDTQYF
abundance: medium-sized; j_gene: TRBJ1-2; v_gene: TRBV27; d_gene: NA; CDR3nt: TGTGCCAGCAGTTTTTCCAGGACGGGTGGCTACACCTTC; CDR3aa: CASSFSRTGGYTF
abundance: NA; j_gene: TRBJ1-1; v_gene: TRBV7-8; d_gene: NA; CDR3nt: TGTGCCAGCAGTCTGACAGGTTCTCGTCCCGAAGCTTTCTTT; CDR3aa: CASSLTGSRPEAFF
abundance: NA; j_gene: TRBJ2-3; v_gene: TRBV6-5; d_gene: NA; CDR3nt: TGTGCCAGCAGCGCCACGGGGGATACGCAGTATTTT; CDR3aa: CASSATGDTQYF
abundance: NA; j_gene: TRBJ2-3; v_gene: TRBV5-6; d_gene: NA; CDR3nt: TGTGCCAGCAGTAGGTTTAGCACAGATACGCAGTATTTT; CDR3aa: CASSRFSTDTQYF
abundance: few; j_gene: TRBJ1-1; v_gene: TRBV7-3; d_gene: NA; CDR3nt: TGTGCCAGTTCCGTGGTAGGGAACACTGAAGCTTTCTTT; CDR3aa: CASSVVGNTEAFF
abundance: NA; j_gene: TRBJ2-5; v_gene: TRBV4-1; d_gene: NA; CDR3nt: TGCGCCAGCAGCCAAGGAGGCTCGGGGGATTCGGAGACCCAGTACTTC; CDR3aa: CASSQGGSGDSETQYF
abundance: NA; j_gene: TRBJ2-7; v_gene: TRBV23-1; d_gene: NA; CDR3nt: TGCGCCAGCAGTCAACCGCGGGACAAAAAATTCTTACACGGGCAGTACTTC; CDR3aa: CASSQPRDKKFLHGQYF
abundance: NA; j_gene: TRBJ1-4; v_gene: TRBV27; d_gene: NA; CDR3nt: NA; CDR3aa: CASSLERDEKLFF
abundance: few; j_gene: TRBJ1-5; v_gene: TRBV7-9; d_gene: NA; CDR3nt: TGTGCCAGCAGCTTAGAAGCTAGCAATCAGCCCCAGCATTTT; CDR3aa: CASSLEASNQPQHF
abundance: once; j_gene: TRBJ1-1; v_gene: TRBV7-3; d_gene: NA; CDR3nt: TGTGCCAGCAGCTTTATCCATGTGGACACTGAAGCTTTCTTT; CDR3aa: CASSFIHVDTEAFF
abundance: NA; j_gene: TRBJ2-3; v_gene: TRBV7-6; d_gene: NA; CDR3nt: TGTGCCAGCAGCTCCCGTCCCGGGACCCCCGGGGATACGCAGTATTTT; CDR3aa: CASSSRPGTPGDTQYF
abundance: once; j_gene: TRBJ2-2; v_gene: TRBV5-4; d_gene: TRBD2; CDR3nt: TGTGCCAGCAGTCCACTAGCGGGGGCTACGAACACCGGGGAGCTGTTTTTT; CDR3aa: CASSPLAGATNTGELFF
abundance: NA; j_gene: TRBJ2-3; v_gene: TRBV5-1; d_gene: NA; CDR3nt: TGCGCCAGCAGCTTGGCCGCCTCCGCAAGAGGGTTACGCTTATATTTT; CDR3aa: CASSLAASARGLRLYF
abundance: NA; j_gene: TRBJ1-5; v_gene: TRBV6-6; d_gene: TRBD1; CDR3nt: TGTGCCAGCAGCTCGACAGGGGCCAATCAGCCCCAGCATTTT; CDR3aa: CASSSTGANQPQHF